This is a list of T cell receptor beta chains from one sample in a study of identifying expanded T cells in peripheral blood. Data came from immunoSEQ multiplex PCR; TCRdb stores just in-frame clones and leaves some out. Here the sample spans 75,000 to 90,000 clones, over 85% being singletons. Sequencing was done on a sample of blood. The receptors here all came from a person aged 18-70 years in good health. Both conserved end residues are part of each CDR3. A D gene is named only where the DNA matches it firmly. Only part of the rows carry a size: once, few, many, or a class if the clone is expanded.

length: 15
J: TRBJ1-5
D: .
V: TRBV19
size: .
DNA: TGTGCCAGTAAGCAGTCGGGTTCTGGGAATCAGCCCCAGCATTTT
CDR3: CASKQSGSGNQPQHF

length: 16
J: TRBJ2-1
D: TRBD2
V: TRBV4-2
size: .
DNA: TGTGCCAGCAGGCCCGAAGGCGGGAGGAGGGTCAATGAGCAGTTCTTC
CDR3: CASRPEGGRRVNEQFF

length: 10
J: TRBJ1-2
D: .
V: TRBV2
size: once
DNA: TGTGCCTGCGGTAGGGGGGGCTACACCTTC
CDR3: CACGRGGYTF

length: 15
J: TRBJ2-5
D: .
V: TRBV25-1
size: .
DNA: TGTGCCAGCAGTGAAGTCCGGGACCCTAAAGAGACCCAGTACTTC
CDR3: CASSEVRDPKETQYF

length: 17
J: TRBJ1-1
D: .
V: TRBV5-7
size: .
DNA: TGTGCCAGCAGCTTACGGAAGGTCAGGGTTAGTTGGACTGAAGCTTTCTTT
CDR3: CASSLRKVRVSWTEAFF

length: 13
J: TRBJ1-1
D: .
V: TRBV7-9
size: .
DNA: TGTGCCAGCAGCTTAGCGGGGAACACTGAAGCTTTCTTT
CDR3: CASSLAGNTEAFF

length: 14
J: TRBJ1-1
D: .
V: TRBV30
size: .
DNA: TGTGCCTGGAGTGTACGGGGGCGCGGCACTGAAGCTTTCTTT
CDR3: CAWSVRGRGTEAFF

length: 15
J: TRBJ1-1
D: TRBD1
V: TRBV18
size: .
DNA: TGTGCCAGCTCACCGAAACAGGGGGCTAACACTGAAGCTTTCTTT
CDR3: CASSPKQGANTEAFF

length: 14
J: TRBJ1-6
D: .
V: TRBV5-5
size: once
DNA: TGTGCCAGCAGCTATGGACAGCCGAATTCACCCCTCCACTTT
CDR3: CASSYGQPNSPLHF

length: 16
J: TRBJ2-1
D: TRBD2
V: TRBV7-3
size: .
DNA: TGTGCCAGCAGCTTAACGCGGGTAGCGGGGGTGAATGAGCAGTTCTTC
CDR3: CASSLTRVAGVNEQFF

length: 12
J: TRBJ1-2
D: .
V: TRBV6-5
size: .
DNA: TGTGCCAGTCGGAGACTCCAGGGAGGCTACACCTTC
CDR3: CASRRLQGGYTF

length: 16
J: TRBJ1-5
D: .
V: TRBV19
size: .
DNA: TGTGCCAGTAGTATCCGGGGAGGGGCGCGCGGTCAGCCCCAGCATTTT
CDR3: CASSIRGGARGQPQHF

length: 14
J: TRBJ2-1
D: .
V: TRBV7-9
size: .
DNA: TGTGCCACTACGCCGGAAAGCTCCTACAATGAGCAGTTCTTC
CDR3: CATTPESSYNEQFF

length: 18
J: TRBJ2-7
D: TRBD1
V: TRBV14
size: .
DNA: TGTGCCAGAAGACGACAAAATCCCCGGGACAGGGGGCTATGGGAGCAGTACTTC
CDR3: CARRRQNPRDRGLWEQYF

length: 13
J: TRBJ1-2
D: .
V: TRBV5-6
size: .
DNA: TGTGCCAGCAGCCCGATCTTGGGACCAGGCTACACCTTC
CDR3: CASSPILGPGYTF

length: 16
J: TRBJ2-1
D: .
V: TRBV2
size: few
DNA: TGTGCCAGCAGTCGAGCAAGGACGGGCTCCTACAATGAGCAGTTCTTC
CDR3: CASSRARTGSYNEQFF

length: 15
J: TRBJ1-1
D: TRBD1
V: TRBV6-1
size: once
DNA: TGTGCCAGCAGTGAATCACGGACAGGGAAGACTGAAGCTTTCTTT
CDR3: CASSESRTGKTEAFF

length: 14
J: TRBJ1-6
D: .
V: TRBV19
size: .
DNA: TGTGCCAGTAGTATCGGGACCGCCTCTCCCTCCCTCCACTTT
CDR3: CASSIGTASPSLHF

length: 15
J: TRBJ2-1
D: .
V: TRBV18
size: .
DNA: TGTGCCAGCTCACCATGGGAACGATCCTACAATGAGCAGTTCTTC
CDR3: CASSPWERSYNEQFF

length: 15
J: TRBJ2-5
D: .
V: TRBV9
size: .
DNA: TGTGCCAGCAGCGTAGGTGGGGCTGCACAAGAGACCCAGTACTTC
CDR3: CASSVGGAAQETQYF

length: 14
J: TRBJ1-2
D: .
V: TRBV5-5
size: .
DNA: TGTGCCAGCAGCTTTGGACACCAAGCAAGCGGCTACACCTTC
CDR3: CASSFGHQASGYTF

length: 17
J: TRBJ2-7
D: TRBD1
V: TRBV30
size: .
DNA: TGTGCCTGGATCCCCTCCTCCGGGACAGGGGGGACCTACGAGCAGTACTTC
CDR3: CAWIPSSGTGGTYEQYF

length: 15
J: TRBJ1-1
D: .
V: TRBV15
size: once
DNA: TGTGCCACCAGCAGGACCGACACCCGAGTGTCTGAAGCTTTCTTT
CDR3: CATSRTDTRVSEAFF

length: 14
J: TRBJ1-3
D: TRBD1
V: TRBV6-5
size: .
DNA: TGTGCCAGCAGGCCAGGGGGGTCGGGAAACACCATATATTTT
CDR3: CASRPGGSGNTIYF

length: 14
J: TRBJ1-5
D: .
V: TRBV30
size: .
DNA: TGTGCCTGGAGTACCCTGTCTAGCAATCAGCCCCAGCATTTT
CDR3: CAWSTLSSNQPQHF

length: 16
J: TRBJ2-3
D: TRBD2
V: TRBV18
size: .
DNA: TGTGCCAGCTCACCAGGGCTGATAGCGGGCGCAGATACGCAGTATTTT
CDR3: CASSPGLIAGADTQYF

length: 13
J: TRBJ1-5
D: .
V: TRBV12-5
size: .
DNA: TGTGCTAGTGGTCCTTCTAAGGGACAGCCCCAGCATTTT
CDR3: CASGPSKGQPQHF